This TCR beta chain was sequenced during a study of OX40 agonist ivuxolimab in advanced cancers. Study information: Partial responses occurred in Three dose-escalation patients, one with hepatocellular carcinoma and two with cutaneous melanoma.

Germline V lookup: CDR1 SGHVS, CDR2 FQNEAQ. This CDR3 comprises 14 residues. The germline V and J ends were trimmed by 1 base and 9 bases, with 13 bases remaining between them. The assay was immunoSEQ multiplex PCR, and TCRdb's table has in-frame clones only and misses some. The sample holds 70,000 or so clones, approximately 80% seen once. The gene calls are TRBV7-8 and TRBJ2-1; D remains unclear. The receptor was derived from an adult with an advanced solid tumor such as melanoma, head and neck, liver or kidney cancer. This material consisted of CD4+ or CD8+ T cells sorted from blood, taken in a trial of the OX40 agonist ivuxolimab. In DNA form, the CDR3 reads TGTGCCAGCAGCTTAGAGGGTGGGAAGTTTGAGCAGTTCTTC. Its translation: CASSLEGGKFEQFF.